The T cell receptor (beta chain) described here comes from a study of blood T cells in healthy people across ages. Total RNA amounts of at least 5 micrograms were extracted per sample. This clonotype was detected only a few times. The antigen is not known. CDR1 and CDR2 from the germline V gene are DFQATT and SNEGSKA (reference sequence). V lost 0 bases and J lost 7; bases outside the gene matches: 18. The CDR3 spans 20 residues. Findings and limits, study-wide: The study lacked donor CMV status, which possibly confounded expanded clonotype changes. Among T cells, TCR beta diversity per million cells dropped roughly linearly as age rose. Naive T cell percentage and TCR beta diversity correlated strongly.

The authors ran a second PCR of 7 to 11 cycles using a sample-barcoded 5' primer and a J-beta primer mix. TCRdb independently ran MiXCR on the 5' RACE reads; one entry per CDR3 protein. Of under 2 million distinct CDR3 sequences detected, 30% to 40% appear once; the ten largest clones hold around 10%. Sequenced material: blood. The clonotype originates from a young woman in good health. The rearrangement uses TRBV20-1 and TRBJ2-1, with 13 bases identical to TRBD2. The CDR3, as DNA: TGCAGTGCTAGAGATCCCCTTGGGACTAGCGGGACTAAGGGGGGAAATGAGCAGTTCTTC. This sequence encodes CSARDPLGTSGTKGGNEQFF.